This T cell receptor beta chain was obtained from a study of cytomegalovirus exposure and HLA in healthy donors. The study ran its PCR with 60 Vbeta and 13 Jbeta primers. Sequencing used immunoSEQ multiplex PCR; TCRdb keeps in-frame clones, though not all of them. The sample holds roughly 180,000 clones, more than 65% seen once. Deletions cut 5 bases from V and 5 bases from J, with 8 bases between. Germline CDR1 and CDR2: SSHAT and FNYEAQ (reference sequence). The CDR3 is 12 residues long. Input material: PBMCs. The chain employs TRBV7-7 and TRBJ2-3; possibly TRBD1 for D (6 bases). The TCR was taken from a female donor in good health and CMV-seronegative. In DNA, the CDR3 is TGTGCCAGCAGCGAACAGGGAGATACGCAGTATTTT. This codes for CASSEQGDTQYF.